This entry describes one TCR beta chain. This clonotype appeared many times. Its binding antigen is unknown. Base qualities are not provided; no much larger clone lies one nucleotide away. From the cysteine through the phenylalanine, the CDR3 covers 12 amino acids. Left in the record is the CDR3 DNA by itself, 36 bases read in frame from the first base. The germline V gene (reference sequence) yields DFQATT for CDR1 and SNEGSKA for CDR2. Between the V and J ends, shortened by 6 bases and 11 bases respectively, the junction contains 19 bases. This record belongs to a study of T-cell reconstitution after alpha-beta-depleted transplantation in children (dated by TCRdb to about 2016). As for the study more broadly: Using TCR repertoire profiling, the study followed T-cell immune reconstitution in a quantitative way in children after TCRalphabeta/CD19-depleted allogeneic hematopoietic cell transplantation. Points the paper makes about the study in general: Apparently early alphabetaT-cell count recovery about two months after transplant reportedly relied on only several hundred rapidly expanded clones derived from non-depleted graft cells. In some patients, the high TCRbeta diversity seen at day 60 was put down to recipient T cells and intrathymic progenitors that had survived conditioning. The frequencies of hyperexpanded clones fell over the following months, and after one year, T-cell counts and TCRbeta diversity were mostly attributed to newly produced T cells.

Library preparation employed PCR. The sample was run on an Illumina HiSeq 2500. TCR libraries were prepared with molecular barcoding, using unique molecular identifiers to normalize TCRbeta repertoire quantification. TCRdb's own reprocessing of the public reads used fastp at Q25 and MiXCR and kept productive beta chains. Every distinct CDR3 protein forms one entry, paired with its most common genes and DNA. This sample comprises around 270,000 distinct CDR3 sequences, about 9.4% of them detected only once. The ten largest account for less than 9% of the sample. Sample treatment or condition, as interpreted from the label and publication: allogeneic hematopoietic cell transplantation with graft depleted of TCRalphabeta T cells and CD19 B cells. Transplant recipients were children who received TCRalphabeta/CD19-depleted allogeneic hematopoietic cell grafts.

This material consisted of PBMCs, taken before TCRalphabeta/CD19-depleted stem cell transplant. This clonotype was obtained from a boy in the first two years of life with acute myeloid leukemia, due to receive a stem cell transplant. The rearrangement combines TRBV20-1 with TRBJ1-2; confidence is insufficient to name the D gene. The CDR3 region has the sequence CSAIEGSKRYTF. The nucleotide sequence reads as follows: TGCAGTGCCATCGAGGGTTCTAAGAGGTACACCTTC.